The clone carrying this TCR beta chain was seen ten or more times. The data belong to a study of neurological immune-mediated disorders. After removal of 4 bases from V and 5 bases from J, the junction contained 11 bases not matched to a gene. CDR1 and CDR2 (germline): SGHRS, YFSETQ. This CDR3 comprises 18 residues. Every sequencing run produced over 200 million TCR-beta sequences, and the sequences from any one run covered 15-18 subjects. TCRdb independently ran MiXCR on the 5' RACE reads; one entry per CDR3 protein. The sample consists of fewer than 65,000 distinct CDR3 sequences, approximately 10% of them appearing once.

The chain carries TRBV5-1 and TRBJ2-3, with 15 bases fitting TRBD2. The sample comprised PBMCs. This TCR came from an older man with HTLV-1-associated myelopathy (HAM/TSP). CDR3 loop: CASSPGLAGGAQGDTQYF. For the CDR3, the DNA is TGCGCCAGCAGCCCTGGACTAGCGGGAGGGGCGCAGGGAGATACGCAGTATTTT.